A single T cell receptor beta chain is shown here with its context. This sample was taken from a study of T cell responses to AZD1222 COVID-19 vaccine. V lost 0 bases and J 0 bases, leaving 9 bases between the germline ends. This CDR3 is 16 amino acids long. Germline loops: CDR1 KGHSH, CDR2 LQKENI. Assay: immunoSEQ multiplex PCR; the TCRdb copy retains only in-frame clones and omits some. This table has 110,000 to 150,000 clones, roughly 91% appearing once. The clonotype originates from an adult in good health. This specimen was peripheral blood, taken on day 0 of AZD1222 vaccination. V is TRBV18 and J is TRBJ2-4; D possibly matches TRBD1 or TRBD2 (5 bases each). Here the CDR3 reads CASSPPGTVAKNIQYF. For the CDR3, the DNA is TGTGCCAGCTCACCACCAGGGACCGTAGCCAAAAACATTCAGTACTTC.